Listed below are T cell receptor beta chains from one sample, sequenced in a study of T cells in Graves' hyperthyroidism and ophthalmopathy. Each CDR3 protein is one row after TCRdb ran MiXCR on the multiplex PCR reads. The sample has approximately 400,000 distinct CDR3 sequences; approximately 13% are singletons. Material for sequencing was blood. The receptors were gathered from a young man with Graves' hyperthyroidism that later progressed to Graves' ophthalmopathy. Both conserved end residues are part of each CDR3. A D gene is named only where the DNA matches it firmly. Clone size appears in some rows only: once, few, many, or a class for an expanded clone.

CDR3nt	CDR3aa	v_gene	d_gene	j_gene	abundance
TGCAGCGTTGAAGATAGCAAGGGTTACGAGCAGTACTTC	CSVEDSKGYEQYF	TRBV29-1	.	TRBJ2-7	.
TGCAGCGGCGACTCGGGGCAGAAGGATGGCTACACCTTC	CSGDSGQKDGYTF	TRBV29-1	.	TRBJ1-2	.
TGTGCCAGCAGCTCGTCCCCGGGACAGAGCACAGATACGCAGTATTTT	CASSSSPGQSTDTQYF	TRBV11-2	TRBD1	TRBJ2-3	.
TGTGCCAGCAGTTTTTGGGACAGGGCTGGTCAGCCCCAGCATTTT	CASSFWDRAGQPQHF	TRBV12-3/TRBV12-4	TRBD1	TRBJ1-5	many
TGTGCCAGCAGTTACCCAACTGAAGGGACTAGCGGATCCTACGAGCAGTACTTC	CASSYPTEGTSGSYEQYF	TRBV6-2/TRBV6-3	TRBD2	TRBJ2-7	many
TGTGCCAGCAGACCGGGACAACCAAATCAGCCCCAGCATTTT	CASRPGQPNQPQHF	TRBV12-3/TRBV12-4	.	TRBJ1-5	many
TGTGCCAGCAGCGGACAGGGGGCGGGTGGCTACACCTTC	CASSGQGAGGYTF	TRBV11-3	TRBD1	TRBJ1-2	many
TGTGCCAGCAGTTACGGGAATACTAATTCACCCCTCCACTTT	CASSYGNTNSPLHF	TRBV6-2/TRBV6-3	.	TRBJ1-6	few
TGTGCCAGCAGACGTACGGACAGATCCTCCTACGAGCAGTACTTC	CASRRTDRSSYEQYF	TRBV7-9	.	TRBJ2-7	.
TGCAGCGTTGGTCGGGGGAGTGGAGCTTTCTTT	CSVGRGSGAFF	TRBV29-1	.	TRBJ1-1	many
TGTGCCAGCGGAGTAGGGGAGACCCAGTACTTC	CASGVGETQYF	TRBV12-3/TRBV12-4	.	TRBJ2-5	.
TGTGCCAGCACGCCAGGGCCCGTGGGCAATCAGCCCCAGCATTTT	CASTPGPVGNQPQHF	TRBV9	.	TRBJ1-5	.
TGCAGTGCTAGGGGAAGAGGACGAGTCAATGAGCAGTTCTTC	CSARGRGRVNEQFF	TRBV20-1	.	TRBJ2-1	.
TGTGCCAGCAGTTACTCGATGTCAGGCAGGGGGCTCGGGGCCCTCCACTTT	CASSYSMSGRGLGALHF	TRBV6-5	TRBD1	TRBJ1-6	few
TGTGCCAGCAGTTACTACGGCGAGCAGTACTTC	CASSYYGEQYF	TRBV6-5	.	TRBJ2-7	few
TGTGCCAGCAGCTTGAGCCAGGGGAGGGTAGATGAGCAGTTCTTC	CASSLSQGRVDEQFF	TRBV5-6	.	TRBJ2-1	few
TGCGCCAGCAGCTTGTCCTCAGGGGTTGGAGCTTTCTTT	CASSLSSGVGAFF	TRBV5-1	.	TRBJ1-1	many
TGTGCCAGCAGGGCAGGGGGTAGGACTGAAGCTTTCTTT	CASRAGGRTEAFF	TRBV2	TRBD1	TRBJ1-1	many
TGTGCCAGCAGTTTTGGATTAGCGGGGGGGCCGGGAACAGATACGCAGTATTTT	CASSFGLAGGPGTDTQYF	TRBV28	TRBD2	TRBJ2-3	many
TGCGCCAGCAGTGAGTCGCGGCGGAGAATGAACACTGAAGCTTTCTTT	CASSESRRRMNTEAFF	TRBV10-2	.	TRBJ1-1	many
TGTGCCAGTAGTCCTCACTACCGGGCATCCCCAGAGACCCAGTACTTC	CASSPHYRASPETQYF	TRBV19	.	TRBJ2-5	many
TGCAGTGCTAGAGAAAGCAGCCATCGCTCCTACGAGCAGTACTTC	CSARESSHRSYEQYF	TRBV20-1	.	TRBJ2-7	few
TGTGCCAGCAGCTTTGTTAGCGAAGAGACCCAGTACTTC	CASSFVSEETQYF	TRBV5-4	.	TRBJ2-5	.
TGTGCCAGCAGCTTCCACACAGGGGATGAGCAGTTCTTC	CASSFHTGDEQFF	TRBV7-9	TRBD1	TRBJ2-1	few
TGTGCCAGCAGTGCAACGACAGGGGCCGGGGATACGCAGTATTTT	CASSATTGAGDTQYF	TRBV12-3/TRBV12-4	TRBD1	TRBJ2-3	many
TGTGCCAGCAGCCTAGTGCGCAGCTATGGCTACACCTTC	CASSLVRSYGYTF	TRBV11-3	.	TRBJ1-2	many
TGTGCCAGCAGTTTACGAGGGACTAGCGGAGACTACGAGCAGTACTTC	CASSLRGTSGDYEQYF	TRBV28	TRBD2	TRBJ2-7	few
TGTGCCAGCAGCAACCGACAGGGCCTCGCTGAAGCTTTCTTT	CASSNRQGLAEAFF	TRBV9	TRBD1	TRBJ1-1	few
TGCGCCAGCAGCCGGACAGGGTTATATAATGATGAGCAGTTCTTC	CASSRTGLYNDEQFF	TRBV4-1	TRBD1	TRBJ2-1	.
TGTGCCAGTAGTGCCGCAGGGGACCTATACGAGCAGTACTTC	CASSAAGDLYEQYF	TRBV19	.	TRBJ2-7	.
TGTGCCAGTAGGATTGAAGCAAACGGTAATTCACCCCTCCACTTT	CASRIEANGNSPLHF	TRBV19	.	TRBJ1-6	few
TGCGCCAGCAGCCAATCTCCATACCCGCCGGGTGCAAAAGAGACCCAGTACTTC	CASSQSPYPPGAKETQYF	TRBV4-1	.	TRBJ2-5	few
TGCAGTGCCTCAGGTGGGGGGGGTAGCACAGATACGCAGTATTTT	CSASGGGGSTDTQYF	TRBV20-1	TRBD2	TRBJ2-3	many
TGTGCCAGCAGGCGGGGGGGGAACACTGAAGCTTTCTTT	CASRRGGNTEAFF	TRBV6-1	.	TRBJ1-1	many
TGCGCCAGCAGCCGAGGACCAAAAGAGACCCAGTACTTC	CASSRGPKETQYF	TRBV4-1	.	TRBJ2-5	.
TGTGCCAGCAGTGCGGACTCCCACCCTAGCACAGATACGCAGTATTTT	CASSADSHPSTDTQYF	TRBV2	.	TRBJ2-3	many
TGTGCCAGCAGCTTAAACAGGGACACCGGGGAGCTGTTTTTT	CASSLNRDTGELFF	TRBV7-3	.	TRBJ2-2	.
TGCGCCAGCGATTCGGCGATCCAGGCTATGAACACTGAAGCTTTCTTT	CASDSAIQAMNTEAFF	TRBV5-1	.	TRBJ1-1	many
TGTGCCAGCAGTTTAGGTACGAACACTGAAGCTTACTTT	CASSLGTNTEAYF	TRBV28	.	TRBJ1-1	few
TGTGCCAGCAGTACTAGGAGGCAGGGGCAGTCCTACGAGCAGTACTTC	CASSTRRQGQSYEQYF	TRBV28	.	TRBJ2-7	many
TGTGCCAGCAGCCTAAGCCGATACAGTAGCTCCTATAATTCACCCCTCCACTTT	CASSLSRYSSSYNSPLHF	TRBV28	.	TRBJ1-6	.
TGCGCCAGCAGCTTAGGGGACAGGGTTTGGAATTCACCCCTCCACTTT	CASSLGDRVWNSPLHF	TRBV5-1	TRBD1	TRBJ1-6	.
TGTGCCAGCAGCTTACTAGGCAGGGGGCCGGGTGAGCAGTTCTTC	CASSLLGRGPGEQFF	TRBV7-2	TRBD1	TRBJ2-1	many
TGTGCCAGCGCGGACCTTTTTTTGAGTGAGCAGTACTTC	CASADLFLSEQYF	TRBV28	.	TRBJ2-7	.
TGCAGTGCTAGAGAAGGACAGGGGGCCCATAATTCACCCCTCCACTTT	CSAREGQGAHNSPLHF	TRBV20-1	TRBD1	TRBJ1-6	many
TGTGCCAGCGGAGGGTCATCCCGGGCTAACTATGGCTACACCTTC	CASGGSSRANYGYTF	TRBV6-1	.	TRBJ1-2	many
TGTGCCAGCAGCCAAGTTAAAGGAAACACTGAAGCTTTCTTT	CASSQVKGNTEAFF	TRBV14	.	TRBJ1-1	few